These 11 T cell receptor beta chains were sequenced from one sample in a study of CD8 T cells in ankylosing spondylitis. Their antigens remain unidentified. Study results and limitations: Seemingly characteristic of ankylosing spondylitis blood was a TCR beta motif consisting of about 8 highly homologous variants.

TCRdb re-called the 5' RACE reads with MiXCR, one entry per CDR3 protein. The sample lists about 800,000 distinct CDR3 sequences, around 11% occurring once. Material: blood, either unsorted or a sorted T cell fraction (not recorded which). The source of these receptors is a male donor with ankylosing spondylitis.

This sequence joins TRBV7-8 and TRBJ1-5; D is possibly TRBD1 (5 bases). Per germline, CDR1 SGHVS and CDR2 FQNEAQ. The CDR3 totals 15 residues. The ends were cut back, 1 base at V and 2 bases at J, with 9 bases in the middle. The CDR3 here is CASSLGQFGNQPQHF. The DNA of the CDR3 is TGTGCCAGCAGCTTAGGACAGTTCGGCAATCAGCCCCAGCATTTT. Full variable domain (remainder filled in from reference TRBV7-8 and TRBJ1-5): GAGVSQSPRYKVAKRGQDVALRCDPISGHVSLFWYQQALGQGPEFLTYFQNEAQLDKSGLPSDRFFAERPEGSVSTLKIQRTQQEDSAVYLCASSLGQFGNQPQHFGDGTRLSIL.

The sample holds a few counts of this clonotype. This chain connects TRBV25-1 to TRBJ1-3; D is possibly TRBD1 (6 bases). Trimming left V 4 bases short and J 1 base short, with 8 bases between. The germline CDR1 and CDR2 sequences are MGHDK and SYGVNS. This CDR3 is 14 amino acids long. CDR3 DNA: TGTGCCAGCAGTGGGACAGAATCTGGAAACACCATATATTTT. Protein product: CASSGTESGNTIYF.

This clonotype has only one observation. J is TRBJ2-6 and V is TRBV27; D remains unclear. Trimming removed 6 bases at V and 0 bases at J, with 9 bases between. The CDR3 runs to 15 residues. Germline V CDR1 and CDR2: MNHEY, SMNVEV (reference sequence). The CDR3 protein is CASSPQLSGANVLTF. In DNA, the CDR3 is TGTGCCAGCAGCCCCCAGCTCTCTGGGGCCAACGTCCTGACTTTC.

This sequence joins TRBV24-1 and TRBJ2-7; D may match TRBD1 or TRBD2 (5 bases each). The CDR3 length is 13 residues. The germline V and J ends were trimmed by 6 bases and 4 bases, with 12 bases remaining between them. Germline V gene data show CDR1 as KGHDR and CDR2 as SFDVKD. DNA for the CDR3: TGTGCCACCAGTCCAGGTTGGGGGTACGAGCAGTACTTC. Protein: CATSPGWGYEQYF.

This clonotype occurred a few times. The CDR3 DNA reads as TGTGCCAGCAGTCCGCGGGGGGCAGGTCGTCTGCCCATATATTTT. Its protein is CASSPRGAGRLPIYF. The chain employs TRBV12-3 or TRBV12-4 and TRBJ1-3, with D possibly matching TRBD1 (6 bases). V lost 5 bases and J 11 bases, leaving 22 bases between the germline ends. The CDR3 consists of 15 residues.

Comments on this clonotype: One junction end disagrees with the germline gene, perhaps due to a read error. V usage is TRBV5-6 and J usage is TRBJ2-7, with 11 bases matching TRBD1. CDR1 is SGHDT and CDR2 is YYEEEE in the germline V gene. The CDR3 covers 14 residues. The CDR3 nucleotides are TGTGCCAGTGGCCCGCCGGGACAGGGGGTCGAGCAGTATTTC. This codes for CASGPPGQGVEQYF.

Concerning this clonotype: Germline is not matched at one junction end, which may reflect a read error. This rearrangement joins TRBV10-3 to TRBJ1-2, with D maybe TRBD1 (5 bases). Germline CDR1 and CDR2: ENHRY and SYGVKD. The CDR3 has 15 residues. This CDR3 is CAISNTRDFNFGYTF. CDR3 sequence (DNA): TGTGCCATCAGTAACACCCGGGACTTTAACTTTGGCTACACCTTC.

The V and J genes are TRBV20-1 and TRBJ1-5; 9 bases align to TRBD1. The germline V gene has CDR1 DFQATT and CDR2 SNEGSKA (reference sequence). The CDR3 extends over 14 amino acids. Unmatched junction bases numbered 10, after V lost 4 bases and J lost 9 bases. The CDR3: CSAKPGQGVRPQHF. The CDR3 bases are TGCAGTGCTAAACCGGGACAGGGTGTGAGGCCCCAGCATTTT.

The chain couples TRBV7-6 to TRBJ2-1, with 7 nucleotides matching TRBD2. This CDR3 spans 15 amino acids. The J segment lost 6 bases and the V segment lost 1 base, leaving 6 bases of the junction unmatched. Germline V lookup: CDR1 SGHVS, CDR2 FNYEAQ. Here the CDR3 reads CASSLGQRGINEQFF. In nucleotides, the CDR3 is TGTGCCAGCAGCTTAGGTCAGCGGGGAATCAATGAGCAGTTCTTC. Looking up the rest from reference TRBV7-6 and TRBJ2-1 gives the full variable domain: GAGVSQSPRYKVTKRGQDVALRCDPISGHVSLYWYRQALGQGPEFLTYFNYEAQQDKSGLPNDRFSAERPEGSISTLTIQRTEQRDSAMYRCASSLGQRGINEQFFGPGTRLTVL.

This chain connects TRBV5-6 to TRBJ1-1; tentative D call: TRBD1 (5 bases). The CDR3 extends over 14 amino acids. CDR1 is SGHDT and CDR2 is YYEEEE in the germline V gene. The germline V and J ends were trimmed by 2 bases and 6 bases, with 14 bases remaining between them. CDR3 DNA sequence: TGTGCCAGCAGCTTTGACAGAGGGAGCGCTGAAGCTTTCTTT. Its protein is CASSFDRGSAEAFF. Variable domain in full (rest from reference TRBV5-6 and TRBJ1-1): DAGVTQSPTHLIKTRGQQVTLRCSPKSGHDTVSWYQQALGQGPQFIFQYYEEEERQRGNFPDRFSGHQFPNYSSELNVNALLLGDSALYLCASSFDRGSAEAFFGQGTRLTVV.

This clonotype was observed a handful of times. The V gene is TRBV4-2, the J gene TRBJ2-3, with D unresolved. This CDR3 is 13 amino acids long. CDR1 and CDR2 from the germline V gene are LGHNA and YNFKEQ. V lost 3 bases to trimming and J lost 2 bases, with 6 bases between them. The CDR3 region is CASSQMDTDTQYF. The CDR3 DNA sequence: TGTGCCAGCAGCCAGATGGACACAGATACGCAGTATTTT.